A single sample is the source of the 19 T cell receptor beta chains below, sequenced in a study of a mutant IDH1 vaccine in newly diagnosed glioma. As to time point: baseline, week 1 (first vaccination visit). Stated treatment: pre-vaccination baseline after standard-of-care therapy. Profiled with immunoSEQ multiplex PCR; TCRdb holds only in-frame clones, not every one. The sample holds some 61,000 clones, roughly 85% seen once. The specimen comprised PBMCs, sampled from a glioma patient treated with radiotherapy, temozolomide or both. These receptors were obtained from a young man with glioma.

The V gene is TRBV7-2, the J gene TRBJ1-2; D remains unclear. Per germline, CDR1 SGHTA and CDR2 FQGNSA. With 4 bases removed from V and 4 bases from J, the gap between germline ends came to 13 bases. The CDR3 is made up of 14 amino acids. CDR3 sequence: CASSSLRGTYGYTF. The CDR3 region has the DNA TGTGCCAGCAGCTCCCTACGGGGAACCTATGGCTACACCTTC. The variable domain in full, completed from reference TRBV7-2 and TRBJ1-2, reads GAGVSQSPSNKVTEKGKDVELRCDPISGHTALYWYRQSLGQGLEFLIYFQGNSAPDKSGLPSDRFSAERTGGSVSTLTIQRTQQEDSAVYLCASSSLRGTYGYTFGSGTRLTVV.

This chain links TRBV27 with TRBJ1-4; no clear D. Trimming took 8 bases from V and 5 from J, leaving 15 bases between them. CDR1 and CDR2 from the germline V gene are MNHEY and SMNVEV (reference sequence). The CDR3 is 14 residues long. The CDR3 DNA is TGTGCCAGCTTCCGAGGAGGAGGCAATGAAAAACTGTTTTTT. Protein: CASFRGGGNEKLFF.

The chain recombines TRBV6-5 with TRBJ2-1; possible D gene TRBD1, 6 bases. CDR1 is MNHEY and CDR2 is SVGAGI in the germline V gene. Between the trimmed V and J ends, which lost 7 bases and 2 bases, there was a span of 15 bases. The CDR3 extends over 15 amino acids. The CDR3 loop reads CASTMRRQAYNEQFF. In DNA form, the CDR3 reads TGTGCCAGCACCATGCGAAGACAGGCCTACAATGAGCAGTTCTTC.

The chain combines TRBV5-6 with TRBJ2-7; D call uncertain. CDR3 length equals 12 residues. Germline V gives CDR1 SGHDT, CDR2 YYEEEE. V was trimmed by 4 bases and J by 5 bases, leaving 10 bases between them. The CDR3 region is CASSTTQDEQYF. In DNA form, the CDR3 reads TGTGCCAGCAGCACCACCCAGGACGAGCAGTACTTC.

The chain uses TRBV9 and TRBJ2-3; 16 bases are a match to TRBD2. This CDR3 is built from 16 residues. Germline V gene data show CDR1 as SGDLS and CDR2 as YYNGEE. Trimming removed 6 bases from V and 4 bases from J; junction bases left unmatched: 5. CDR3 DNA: TGTGCCAGCAACACCGGGACTAGCGGGGGGGCAGATACGCAGTATTTT. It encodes CASNTGTSGGADTQYF.

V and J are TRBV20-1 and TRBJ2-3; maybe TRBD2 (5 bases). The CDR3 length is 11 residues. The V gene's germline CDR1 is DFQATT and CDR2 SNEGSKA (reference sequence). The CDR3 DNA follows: TGCAGGATGGACTGGCTTGCTGCGCAGTATTTT. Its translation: CRMDWLAAQYF.

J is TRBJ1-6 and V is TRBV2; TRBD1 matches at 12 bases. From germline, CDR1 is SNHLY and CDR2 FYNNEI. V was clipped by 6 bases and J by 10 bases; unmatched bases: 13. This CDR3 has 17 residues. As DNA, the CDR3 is TGTGCCAGCAGCCACCTAGGGGGGACAGGGGGCGGGTCACCCCTCCACTTT. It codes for CASSHLGGTGGGSPLHF.

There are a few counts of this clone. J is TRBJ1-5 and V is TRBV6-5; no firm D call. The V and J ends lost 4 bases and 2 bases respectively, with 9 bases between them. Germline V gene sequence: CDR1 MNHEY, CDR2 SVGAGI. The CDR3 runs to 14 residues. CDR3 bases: TGTGCCAGCAGTTGGGGTAATGGCAATCAGCCCCAGCATTTT. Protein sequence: CASSWGNGNQPQHF.

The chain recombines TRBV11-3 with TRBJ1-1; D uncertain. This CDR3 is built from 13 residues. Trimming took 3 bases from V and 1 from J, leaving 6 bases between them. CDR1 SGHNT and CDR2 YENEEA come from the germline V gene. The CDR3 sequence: CASSFRGNTEAFF. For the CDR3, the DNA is TGTGCCAGCAGCTTTCGGGGGAACACTGAAGCTTTCTTT.

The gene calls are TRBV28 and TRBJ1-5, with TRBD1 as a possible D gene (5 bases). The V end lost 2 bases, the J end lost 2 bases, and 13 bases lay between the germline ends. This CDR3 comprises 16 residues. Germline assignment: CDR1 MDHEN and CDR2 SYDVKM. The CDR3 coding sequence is TGTGCCAGCAGTTTAGGGGCGCCGCAGGGCAATCAGCCCCAGCATTTT. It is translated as CASSLGAPQGNQPQHF.

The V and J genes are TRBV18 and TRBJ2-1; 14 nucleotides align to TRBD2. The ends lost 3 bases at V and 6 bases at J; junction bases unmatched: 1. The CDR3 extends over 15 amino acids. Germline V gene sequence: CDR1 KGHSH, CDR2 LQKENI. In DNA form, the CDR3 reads TGTGCCAGCTCACCGACTAGCGGGGGGGCCAATGAGCAGTTCTTC. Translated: CASSPTSGGANEQFF.

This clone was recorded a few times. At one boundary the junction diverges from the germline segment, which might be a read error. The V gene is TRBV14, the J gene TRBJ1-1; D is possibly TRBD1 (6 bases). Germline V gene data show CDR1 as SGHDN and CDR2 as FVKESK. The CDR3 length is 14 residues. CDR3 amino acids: CYPGQGLSHTEAFF. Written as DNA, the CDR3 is TGCTACCCGGGACAAGGGTTATCCCACACTGAAGCTTTCTTT.

The CDR3: CASSFIGTHNTGELFF. In nucleotides, the CDR3 is TGTGCCAGCAGCTTTATCGGGACCCATAACACCGGGGAGCTGTTTTTT. The chain links TRBV7-6 to TRBJ2-2; D is tentatively TRBD1 or TRBD2 (5 bases each). V was shortened by 3 bases and J by 2 bases, with 13 bases between the two germline ends. Per germline, CDR1 SGHVS and CDR2 FNYEAQ. CDR3 size: 16 residues. Full variable domain (outside the CDR3, taken from reference TRBV7-6 and TRBJ2-2): GAGVSQSPRYKVTKRGQDVALRCDPISGHVSLYWYRQALGQGPEFLTYFNYEAQQDKSGLPNDRFSAERPEGSISTLTIQRTEQRDSAMYRCASSFIGTHNTGELFFGEGSRLTVL.

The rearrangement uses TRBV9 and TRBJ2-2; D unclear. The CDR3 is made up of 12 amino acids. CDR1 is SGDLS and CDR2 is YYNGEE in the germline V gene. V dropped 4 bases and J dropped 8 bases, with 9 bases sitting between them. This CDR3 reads CASSPTAGELFF. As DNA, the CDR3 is TGTGCCAGCAGCCCGACTGCTGGGGAGCTGTTTTTT.

CDR3 residues: CASSRYLAGGAYGYTF. DNA for the CDR3: TGTGCCAGCAGCCGGTACCTGGCAGGGGGCGCCTATGGCTACACCTTC. The chain has TRBV7-2 and TRBJ1-2, with 8 bases lining up with TRBD1. V lost 5 bases and J lost 4; bases outside the gene matches: 12. The CDR3 has 16 residues. The germline V gene has CDR1 SGHTA and CDR2 FQGNSA.

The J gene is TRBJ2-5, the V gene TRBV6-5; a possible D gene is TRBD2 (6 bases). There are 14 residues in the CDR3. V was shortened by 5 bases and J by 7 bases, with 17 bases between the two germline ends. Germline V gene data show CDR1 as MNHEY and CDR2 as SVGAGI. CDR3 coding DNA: TGTGCCAGCAGTCCCCGTCCTAGCGCGGGGACCCAGTACTTC. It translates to CASSPRPSAGTQYF.

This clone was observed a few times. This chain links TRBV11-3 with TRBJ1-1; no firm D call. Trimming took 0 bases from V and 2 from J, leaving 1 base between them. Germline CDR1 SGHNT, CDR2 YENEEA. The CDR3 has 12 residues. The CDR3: CASSLDNTEAFF. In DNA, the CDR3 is TGTGCCAGCAGCTTAGACAACACTGAAGCTTTCTTT.

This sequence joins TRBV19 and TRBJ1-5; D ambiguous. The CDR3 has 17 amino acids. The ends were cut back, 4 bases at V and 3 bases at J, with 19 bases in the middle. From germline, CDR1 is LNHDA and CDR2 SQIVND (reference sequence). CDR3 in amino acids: CASSTPRGAQFNQPQHF. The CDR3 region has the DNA TGTGCCAGTAGTACCCCCCGAGGCGCACAGTTCAATCAGCCCCAGCATTTT.

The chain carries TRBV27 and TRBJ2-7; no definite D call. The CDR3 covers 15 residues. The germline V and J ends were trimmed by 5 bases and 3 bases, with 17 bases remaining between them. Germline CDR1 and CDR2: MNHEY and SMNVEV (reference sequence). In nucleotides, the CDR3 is TGTGCCAGCAGTCCCCGTCCGGTCAAGGACTACGAGCAGTACTTC. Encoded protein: CASSPRPVKDYEQYF.